Each of the 10 T cell receptor beta chains below was sequenced from the same sample in a study of cytomegalovirus exposure and HLA in healthy donors (dated by TCRdb to the late 2010s). The library was obtained by the immunoSEQ multiplex PCR assay. For the multiplex PCR, a mixture combining 60 forward primers for TCR Vbeta segments and 13 reverse primers for TCR Jbeta segments was used. Held by TCRdb, this immuneACCESS table contains in-frame sequences only and omits some clones. Under half of the omission traces to an unresolved V gene where checked; the cause of the rest is unknown. The sample contains 130,000 or so clones, more than 55% of them found a single time. Clones ranked in the top ten supply 1.5% of the sample. The sequencing sample was made of PBMCs. These receptors came from a man between 18 and 35 years old in good health and CMV-seronegative.

This chain joins TRBV2 and TRBJ1-2, with D tentatively TRBD1 (6 bases). This CDR3 region has 16 residues. In germline, CDR1 is SNHLY, CDR2 FYNNEI. V shed 7 bases and J shed 3 bases, with 21 bases lying between them. This CDR3 reads CASIKTTGKGDYGYTF. In nucleotides, the CDR3 is TGTGCCAGCATCAAAACCACAGGGAAAGGGGACTATGGCTACACCTTC.

The chain uses TRBV30 and TRBJ2-7; no reliable D call. CDR3 length: 11 residues. Germline V gives CDR1 GTSNPN, CDR2 SVGIG (reference sequence). The V gene lost 1 base and the J gene lost 2 bases, with 3 bases spanning the gap. The CDR3 here is CAWSATYEQYF. The CDR3 bases are TGTGCCTGGAGTGCCACCTACGAGCAGTACTTC. The entire variable domain, with the rest obtained from reference TRBV30 and TRBJ2-7, is as follows: SQTIHQWPATLVQPVGSPLSLECTVEGTSNPNLYWYRQAAGRGLQLLFYSVGIGQISSEVPQNLSASRPQDRQFILSSKKLLLSDSGFYLCAWSATYEQYFGPGTRLTVT.

The chain joins TRBV4-2 to TRBJ2-2; no clear D. V was pared by 3 bases and J by 0 bases, with 8 bases between. CDR1 LGHNA and CDR2 YNFKEQ come from the germline V gene. This CDR3 is built from 15 residues. CDR3 DNA sequence: TGTGCCAGCAGCCAGGCCGTATCGAACACCGGGGAGCTGTTTTTT. Protein: CASSQAVSNTGELFF.

This clone occurred once. The chain combines TRBV10-2 with TRBJ2-3; 12 nucleotides align to TRBD2. V dropped 5 bases and J dropped 1; count of bases not matched to a gene: 1. CDR3 length equals 15 residues. Per germline, CDR1 WSHSY and CDR2 SAAADI. In nucleotides, the CDR3 is TGCGCCAGCAGTTGGACTAGCGGGGGCACAGATACGCAGTATTTT. Its translation is CASSWTSGGTDTQYF.

The CDR3: CASSFNRNTEAFF. DNA of the CDR3: TGTGCCAGCAGTTTCAACAGGAACACTGAAGCTTTCTTT. The chain employs TRBV28 and TRBJ1-1; D unresolved. This CDR3 is built from 13 residues. Germline V gives CDR1 MDHEN, CDR2 SYDVKM. Trimming shortened V by 3 bases and J by 1 base, and 6 bases separated the two germline ends.

This clone was counted a few times. CDR3 residues: CASSQDQEVLTIYF. The CDR3 coding sequence is TGCGCCAGCAGCCAAGATCAGGAGGTGCTCACCATATATTTT. The chain employs TRBV4-3 and TRBJ1-3; D is unclear. Germline assignment: CDR1 LGHNA and CDR2 YSLEER. The CDR3 sequence is 14 residues long. Trimming took 0 bases from V and 9 from J, leaving 12 bases between them.

The CDR3 DNA sequence: TGTGCCAGCAGTTACCCGGGACAGAACACCGGGGAGCTGTTTTTT. This codes for CASSYPGQNTGELFF. The rearrangement joins TRBV6-6 to TRBJ2-2; D may be TRBD1 (6 bases). In germline, CDR1 is MNHNY, CDR2 SVGAGI (reference sequence). Deletions cut 2 bases from V and 1 base from J, with 8 bases between. This CDR3 spans 15 amino acids.

This chain links TRBV6-1 with TRBJ2-2, with D hard to call. CDR1 is MNHNS and CDR2 is SASEGT in the germline V gene. Between the trimmed V and J ends, which lost 9 bases and 4 bases, there was a span of 15 bases. This CDR3 comprises 14 residues. CDR3 coding DNA: TGTGCCAGTCGCGCCTTACCCTTCACCGGGGAGCTGTTTTTT. It encodes CASRALPFTGELFF.

The chain joins TRBV6-6 to TRBJ1-1; 7 bases agree with TRBD1. CDR1 is MNHNY, CDR2 SVGAGI, per germline (reference sequence). With 6 bases clipped from V and 8 bases from J, the junction kept 6 bases outside the gene matches. The CDR3 has 12 residues. For the CDR3, the DNA is TGTGCCAGCAGCCTCGACAGGGCGGAAGCTTTCTTT. Translation: CASSLDRAEAFF.

This clone was observed a few times. The chain couples TRBV4-3 to TRBJ2-1; 7 bases align to TRBD2. V lost 0 bases to trimming and J lost 15 bases; unmatched junction nucleotides: 14. This CDR3 is 15 amino acids long. Germline V CDR1 and CDR2: LGHNA, YSLEER. The CDR3 DNA reads as TGCGCCAGCAGCCAAGATAGGGCGGGAGTAATCTCGTGGTTCTTC. Its translation is CASSQDRAGVISWFF.